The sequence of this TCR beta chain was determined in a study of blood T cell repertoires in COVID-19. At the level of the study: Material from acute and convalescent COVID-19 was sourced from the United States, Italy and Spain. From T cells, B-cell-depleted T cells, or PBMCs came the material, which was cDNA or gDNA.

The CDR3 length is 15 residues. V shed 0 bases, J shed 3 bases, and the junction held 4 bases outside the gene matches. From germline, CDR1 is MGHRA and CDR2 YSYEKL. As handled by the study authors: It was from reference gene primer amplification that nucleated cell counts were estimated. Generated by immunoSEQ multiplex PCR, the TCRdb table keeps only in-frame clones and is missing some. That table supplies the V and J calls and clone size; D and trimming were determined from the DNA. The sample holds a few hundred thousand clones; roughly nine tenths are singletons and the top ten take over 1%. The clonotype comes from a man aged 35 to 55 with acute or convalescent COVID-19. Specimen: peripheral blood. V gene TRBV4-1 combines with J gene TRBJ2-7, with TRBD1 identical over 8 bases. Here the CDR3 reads CASSQESGQGYEQYF. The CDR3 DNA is TGCGCCAGCAGCCAAGAGTCAGGACAGGGCTACGAGCAGTACTTC.